The present T cell receptor (beta chain) was sequenced within a study of cytomegalovirus exposure and HLA in healthy donors. Trimming removed 4 bases at V and 3 bases at J, with 10 bases between. The CDR3 has 13 residues. Looked up from germline, CDR1 is SGHNT and CDR2 is YYREEE (reference sequence). Both 60 Vbeta primers and 13 Jbeta primers went into the PCR. Assay: immunoSEQ multiplex PCR; the TCRdb copy retains only in-frame clones and omits some. The table shows fewer than 140,000 clones, with approximately 71% occurring only once. This clone was counted only a few times. Antigen: not known. Notes on the study in general: Follow-up analysis later connected one missense variant in DCLRE1C with trimming of TCR beta V- and J-genes. Among CMV-associated TCR beta chains, most appeared HLA-restricted in a later analysis. CMV serostatus stood as the only immune exposure information on hand.

Sequenced sample: PBMCs. The rearrangement links TRBV5-4 to TRBJ2-5, with a weak D call TRBD1 (6 bases). The TCR was taken from a man aged 40-49 years in good health and CMV-seronegative. Here the CDR3 DNA reads TGTGCCAGCAGCGGGGGCCACGAAGAGACCCAGTACTTC. Translated: CASSGGHEETQYF.